Listed here are 18 T cell receptor beta chains from one sample, sequenced in a study of cytomegalovirus exposure and HLA in healthy donors. With 60 Vbeta and 13 Jbeta primers, the PCR was carried out. Measured with immunoSEQ multiplex PCR; TCRdb has only the in-frame clones, and not every one. The table includes approximately 190,000 clones, approximately 80% detected once. The sample comprised PBMCs. The source of these receptors is a woman in her 50s in good health and CMV-seropositive.

The CDR3 loop is CASSYSAGAGANVLTF. CDR3 DNA sequence: TGTGCCAGCAGTTACTCGGCGGGGGCTGGGGCCAACGTCCTGACTTTC. The chain has TRBV6-5 and TRBJ2-6; 7 positions match TRBD2. J was trimmed by 2 bases and V by 0 bases; bases with no gene match: 1. The CDR3 sequence is 16 residues long. Germline CDR1 and CDR2: MNHEY and SVGAGI.

This clone was observed a handful of times. The CDR3 DNA is TGTGCCAGCATGGGCACGTCCGGCGGGGGTAATGAGCAGTTCTTC. The encoded protein is CASMGTSGGGNEQFF. The chain joins TRBV6-5 to TRBJ2-1, with 7 bases that match TRBD2. Per germline, CDR1 MNHEY and CDR2 SVGAGI. Trimming at V came to 7 bases and at J to 7 bases, leaving 13 bases not matched to a gene. The CDR3 spans 15 residues.

The chain couples TRBV4-2 to TRBJ1-2; the D gene is possibly TRBD1 (5 bases). Germline assignment: CDR1 LGHNA and CDR2 YNFKEQ. V lost 5 bases to trimming and J lost 9 bases, with 19 bases between them. This CDR3 is built from 14 residues. The CDR3, as DNA: TGTGCCAGCAGCTCTACAACAGGACTATTCAGCTACACCTTC. Its translation is CASSSTTGLFSYTF.

The J gene is TRBJ2-5, the V gene TRBV5-1, with a tentative D call TRBD2 (6 bases). The CDR3 length is 14 residues. Germline CDR1 is SGHRS and CDR2 is YFSETQ. V lost 1 base and J 2 bases, leaving 9 bases between the germline ends. CDR3 bases: TGCGCCAGCAGCTTGCTGGGGACTCAAGAGACCCAGTACTTC. Its protein product is CASSLLGTQETQYF.

Comment on this clone: One junction end disagrees with the germline gene, perhaps due to a read error. V is TRBV7-9 and J is TRBJ2-5; TRBD1 might be the D (6 bases). Looked up from germline, CDR1 is SEHNR and CDR2 is FQNEAQ (reference sequence). The CDR3 is 15 residues long. DNA for the CDR3: TGTTCCAGCAGCTTAAATCGCCAGGGGCAAGAGACCCAGTACTTC. Residues: CSSSLNRQGQETQYF.

The CDR3 sequence: CASSTTARRYGYTF. The CDR3 DNA sequence: TGTGCCAGCAGTACGACAGCCCGACGCTATGGCTACACCTTC. This chain connects TRBV27 to TRBJ1-2, with a weak D call TRBD1 (5 bases). This CDR3 comprises 14 residues. V lost 5 bases, J lost 4 bases, and 14 bases lay in between. In germline, CDR1 is MNHEY, CDR2 SMNVEV (reference sequence).

This clone was seen more than once but under ten times. The genes are TRBV6-5 and TRBJ1-2; TRBD1 matches 11 bases. There are 14 residues in the CDR3. Germline V gene sequence: CDR1 MNHEY, CDR2 SVGAGI. The trim removed 5 bases at V and 7 bases at J, leaving 6 bases unmatched. Here the CDR3 reads CASSTGTGGVGYTF. The DNA for the CDR3 is TGTGCCAGCAGTACCGGGACAGGGGGAGTTGGCTACACCTTC.

This chain uses TRBV2 with TRBJ1-5; 9 positions agree with TRBD1. V shed 6 bases, J shed 4 bases, and the junction held 7 bases outside the gene matches. Germline V gene data show CDR1 as SNHLY and CDR2 as FYNNEI. The CDR3 loop spans 15 amino acids. CDR3 sequence: CASRPTGGNNQPQHF. The DNA for the CDR3 is TGTGCCAGCAGACCAACAGGGGGCAATAATCAGCCCCAGCATTTT.

The chain couples TRBV5-1 to TRBJ2-2; TRBD1 agrees at 10 bases. V was clipped by 0 bases and J by 5 bases; unmatched bases: 1. The CDR3 length is 15 residues. The germline V gene has CDR1 SGHRS and CDR2 YFSETQ. CDR3 DNA: TGCGCCAGCAGCTTGGGGACAGGGGGGACCGGGGAGCTGTTTTTT. Protein product: CASSLGTGGTGELFF. The full variable domain, its missing parts supplied by reference TRBV5-1 and TRBJ2-2, is KAGVTQTPRYLIKTRGQQVTLSCSPISGHRSVSWYQQTPGQGLQFLFEYFSETQRNKGNFPGRFSGRQFSNSRSEMNVSTLELGDSALYLCASSLGTGGTGELFFGEGSRLTVL.

This sequence joins TRBV21-1 and TRBJ2-7; the D call TRBD2 from the table was never checked on the DNA. TRBV21-1 is described as a pseudogene. This CDR3 has 15 amino acids. The CDR3 sequence: CASTRAGKTSYEQYF. As DNA, the CDR3 is TGTGCCAGCACTCGAGCGGGGAAGACATCCTACGAGCAGTACTTC.

The chain combines TRBV5-4 with TRBJ2-2; the match to TRBD2 covers 7 bases. CDR3 length: 15 amino acids. V shed 4 bases and J 5 bases; nucleotides not matched to a gene: 8. Per germline, CDR1 SGHNT and CDR2 YYREEE (reference sequence). CDR3 nucleotide sequence: TGTGCCAGCAGCCCGGGGGGACGACGGACCGGGGAGCTGTTTTTT. Translating gives CASSPGGRRTGELFF.

With regard to this clone: Other DNA variants within this sample encode the same CDR3. The rearrangement joins TRBV5-1 to TRBJ1-5, with D tentatively TRBD1 (6 bases). With 0 bases removed from V and 2 bases from J, the gap between germline ends came to 9 bases. Germline V gene sequence: CDR1 SGHRS, CDR2 YFSETQ. This CDR3 comprises 15 residues. CDR3 amino acids: CASSLEGGGNQPQHF. CDR3 DNA: TGCGCCAGCAGCTTGGAGGGGGGGGGCAATCAGCCCCAGCATTTT.

V is TRBV5-1 and J is TRBJ2-7; a possible D gene is TRBD2 (6 bases). Trimming took 4 bases from V and 6 from J, leaving 17 bases between them. CDR1 and CDR2 from the germline V gene are SGHRS and YFSETQ. The CDR3 totals 14 residues. Written as DNA, the CDR3 is TGCGCCAGCAGCCCCTTCGACACGGGGGTCGAGCAGTACTTC. As protein: CASSPFDTGVEQYF.

J is TRBJ2-2 and V is TRBV6-5, with a possible D match to TRBD2 (7 bases). Germline V gene lookup returns CDR1 MNHEY and CDR2 SVGAGI. The CDR3 has 14 residues. Trimming removed 0 bases at V and 6 bases at J, with 8 bases between. The CDR3 spells CASSYSGGPGELFF. In DNA form, the CDR3 reads TGTGCCAGCAGTTACTCCGGGGGGCCCGGGGAGCTGTTTTTT.

The rearrangement joins TRBV7-3 to TRBJ2-3, with 8 nucleotides matching TRBD2. Germline V gene data show CDR1 as SGHTA and CDR2 as FQGTGA. This CDR3 spans 13 amino acids. J gave up 6 bases and V 5 bases, and 4 bases lay outside the gene matches. The CDR3 loop is CASSPLAGDTQYF. In DNA, the CDR3 is TGTGCCAGCAGCCCCCTAGCGGGTGATACGCAGTATTTT.

Of note for this clone: The junction differs from germline at one of its ends, possibly a read error. This chain uses TRBV10-2 with TRBJ1-1; D is perhaps TRBD1 (5 bases). Germline loops: CDR1 WSHSY, CDR2 SAAADI. The CDR3 is 13 amino acids. The CDR3 DNA reads TGCGCCAGCCGTGACCCCGGCGGGGGATGGGCTTTCTTT. Translated: CASRDPGGGWAFF.

The chain recombines TRBV2 with TRBJ2-5; TRBD1 aligns across 11 bases. CDR3 length: 14 residues. Trimming removed 5 bases from V and 3 bases from J; junction bases left unmatched: 2. CDR1 and CDR2 from the germline V gene are SNHLY and FYNNEI. As DNA, the CDR3 is TGTGCCAGCAGTTGGACAGGGGGCGAAGAGACCCAGTACTTC. Translation gives CASSWTGGEETQYF.

This rearrangement joins TRBV11-2 to TRBJ2-1; 8 bases map to TRBD2. CDR1 SGHAT and CDR2 FQNNGV come from the germline V gene. This CDR3 has 15 residues. The trim removed 1 base at V and 10 bases at J, leaving 9 bases unmatched. The CDR3 sequence: CASSLAGGPSLEQFF. The CDR3 DNA reads as TGTGCCAGCAGCTTAGCGGGGGGGCCTTCTTTAGAGCAGTTCTTC.